This TCR beta chain stems from a study of blood T cell repertoires in COVID-19 (dated by TCRdb to 2019 to 2021). About the investigation overall: Samples covering the acute and convalescent phases of COVID-19 were provided by collaborators in the United States, Italy and Spain. The material from the prospective study consisted of cDNA or gDNA derived from T cells, B-cell-depleted T cells, or PBMCs. Subjects who had been exposed to COVID-19, were actively infected with it, or had recovered from it provided the deeply sampled blood TCRbeta repertoires that made up the dataset. A freely available public database, intended as a resource for researchers studying the immune response to SARS-CoV-2, is where the repertoires were released. Samples were obtained from the ongoing ImmuneRACE study (first 160 participants) and from over 1,000 subjects provided by 6 global collaborators. The sample metadata nearly always contained a de-identified subject ID, COVID-19 status, age in years and sex. Where available, HLA class I and class II types were obtained from metadata supplied by the sample provider rather than from assay-based typing. Points the paper makes about the study in general: Clinical and demographic metadata were provided uncurated, with the amount varying by source and participant.

Each collaborating institution followed its own protocols to collect whole blood in K2EDTA tubes. Collaborator samples were shipped for TCRbeta analysis as frozen whole blood, isolated PBMCs, or DNA extracted from either sample type. Spanning cysteine to phenylalanine, the CDR3 consists of 15 amino acids. Just CDR3 DNA is preserved here, 45 bases in frame from base 1. CDR1 and CDR2 were assigned from the germline V gene as SNHLY and FYNNEI. Trimming takes 0 bases from V and 3 bases from J, and the germline ends sit 9 bases apart. Comment on this clone: This clone's antigen is unknown. Within one base of it there is no much larger clone, and no base qualities were kept.

TCRbeta CDR3 regions were amplified from genomic DNA by means of the immunoSEQ Assay, a bias-controlled multiplex PCR. Per the authors' processing: Nucleated cell counts per sample were estimated from amplification of reference gene primers within the assay. Sequence reads were collapsed and filtered to measure the absolute abundance of every unique TCRbeta CDR3 rearrangement. For each sample, productive Simpson clonality was calculated as the square root of Simpson's diversity index over productive rearrangements. TCRdb provides this immuneACCESS table in a form limited to in-frame rearrangements. Some clones are lacking; in checked studies, under half of them reflect an unresolved V gene, and why the rest are absent is not known. The DNA gave D and trimming, while V, J and clone size come from that table. Within this sample are over 65,000 clones, with more than 75% of them counted one time only. About 1.2% of the sample belongs to the ten largest clones.

Sequencing input: peripheral blood. The chain joins TRBV2 to TRBJ1-5; a tentative D match to TRBD1 spans 6 bases. The sequence came from a woman between 55 and 75 years old with acute or convalescent COVID-19. The DNA sequence is given as TGTGCCAGCAGTGAAGCGCAGGGGTACAATCAGCCCCAGCATTTT. The translation is CASSEAQGYNQPQHF.